A selection of T cell receptor beta chains follows, all from one sample in a study of T cells after somatic rescue of genetic block. The table came from immunoSEQ multiplex PCR; TCRdb's copy has only in-frame clones and leaves some out. Of 70,000 to 85,000 clones listed, under 95% are singletons. Sequencing was performed on peripheral blood mononuclear cells (PBMCs). Every receptor here comes from a man younger than 40. Each CDR3 is given with its conserved first and last residue. Each record gives: V gene, clone size, J gene, D gene, CDR3 protein, CDR3 DNA. A D gene is named only where the DNA matches it firmly. Only some rows state a clone size, as once, few, many or a class for expanded clones.

V gene: TRBV28
clone size: NA
J gene: TRBJ2-6
D gene: NA
CDR3 protein: CAIKSRGSGANVLTF
CDR3 DNA: TGTGCCATCAAATCCAGGGGCTCTGGGGCCAACGTCCTGACTTTC

V gene: TRBV29-1
clone size: NA
J gene: TRBJ2-2
D gene: TRBD1
CDR3 protein: CSVSDRVGAGELFF
CDR3 DNA: TGCAGCGTTTCGGACAGGGTAGGGGCCGGGGAGCTGTTTTTT

V gene: TRBV6-4
clone size: NA
J gene: TRBJ2-1
D gene: TRBD2
CDR3 protein: CASSAGTSGSYNEQFF
CDR3 DNA: TGTGCCAGCAGTGCCGGGACTAGCGGCTCCTACAATGAGCAGTTCTTC

V gene: TRBV6-5
clone size: NA
J gene: TRBJ2-3
D gene: TRBD1
CDR3 protein: CASSLGTGGYTQYF
CDR3 DNA: TGTGCCAGCAGCCTCGGGACAGGGGGATATACGCAGTATTTT

V gene: TRBV18
clone size: NA
J gene: TRBJ1-1
D gene: TRBD1
CDR3 protein: CASSPLTGVNAGTEAFF
CDR3 DNA: TGTGCCAGCTCACCCTTGACAGGGGTTAACGCGGGCACTGAAGCTTTCTTT

V gene: TRBV11-2
clone size: once
J gene: TRBJ2-1
D gene: NA
CDR3 protein: CASSLFNEQFF
CDR3 DNA: TGTGCCAGCAGCCTCTTCAATGAGCAGTTCTTC

V gene: TRBV30
clone size: once
J gene: TRBJ2-4
D gene: NA
CDR3 protein: CAWSVGGQGKNIQYF
CDR3 DNA: TGTGCCTGGAGTGTTGGGGGGCAGGGGAAAAACATTCAGTACTTC

V gene: TRBV7-9
clone size: NA
J gene: TRBJ2-7
D gene: TRBD1
CDR3 protein: CASSHRDRPYEQYF
CDR3 DNA: TGTGCCAGCAGCCACCGGGACAGGCCTTACGAGCAGTACTTC

V gene: TRBV25-1
clone size: NA
J gene: TRBJ2-7
D gene: TRBD2
CDR3 protein: CASSDPSGGVDEQYF
CDR3 DNA: TGTGCCAGCAGTGATCCAAGCGGGGGCGTGGACGAGCAGTACTTC

V gene: TRBV28
clone size: NA
J gene: TRBJ2-3
D gene: NA
CDR3 protein: CASPPWGSPTDTQYF
CDR3 DNA: TGTGCCAGCCCCCCTTGGGGAAGTCCCACAGATACGCAGTATTTT

V gene: TRBV11-2
clone size: NA
J gene: TRBJ1-5
D gene: NA
CDR3 protein: CASSPTTGSQPQHF
CDR3 DNA: TGTGCCAGCAGCCCTACTACAGGGAGTCAGCCCCAGCATTTT

V gene: TRBV5-4
clone size: NA
J gene: TRBJ1-1
D gene: TRBD1
CDR3 protein: CASSKPGQPYTEAFF
CDR3 DNA: TGTGCCAGCAGCAAGCCGGGACAGCCTTACACTGAAGCTTTCTTT

V gene: TRBV14
clone size: many
J gene: TRBJ1-1
D gene: NA
CDR3 protein: CASSQEQVNTEAFF
CDR3 DNA: TGTGCCAGCAGCCAAGAACAGGTGAACACTGAAGCTTTCTTT

V gene: TRBV28
clone size: NA
J gene: TRBJ2-2
D gene: NA
CDR3 protein: CASQNRQGPTGELFF
CDR3 DNA: TGTGCCAGCCAAAATCGGCAGGGCCCCACCGGGGAGCTGTTTTTT

V gene: TRBV7-3
clone size: NA
J gene: TRBJ1-3
D gene: NA
CDR3 protein: CASSLGSSGNTIYF
CDR3 DNA: TGTGCCAGCAGCTTAGGGTCCTCTGGAAACACCATATATTTT

V gene: TRBV28
clone size: NA
J gene: TRBJ2-7
D gene: NA
CDR3 protein: CASTRGGRSYEQYF
CDR3 DNA: TGTGCCAGCACCCGAGGGGGGAGGTCCTACGAGCAGTACTTC

V gene: TRBV30
clone size: NA
J gene: TRBJ2-5
D gene: NA
CDR3 protein: CAWSVHRGGETQYF
CDR3 DNA: TGTGCCTGGAGTGTACACAGGGGGGGAGAGACCCAGTACTTC

V gene: TRBV11-2
clone size: NA
J gene: TRBJ2-7
D gene: NA
CDR3 protein: CASSFLGYEQYF
CDR3 DNA: TGTGCCAGCAGCTTTCTCGGGTACGAGCAGTACTTC

V gene: TRBV2
clone size: NA
J gene: TRBJ1-5
D gene: TRBD1
CDR3 protein: CASSGRQGHQPQHF
CDR3 DNA: TGTGCCAGCAGTGGAAGACAGGGCCATCAGCCCCAGCATTTT

V gene: TRBV4-1
clone size: NA
J gene: TRBJ1-5
D gene: TRBD1
CDR3 protein: CASSKQGQGIQPQHF
CDR3 DNA: TGCGCCAGCAGCAAACAGGGACAGGGCATCCAGCCCCAGCATTTT

V gene: TRBV6-1
clone size: NA
J gene: TRBJ1-5
D gene: NA
CDR3 protein: CASSESGDRNQPQHF
CDR3 DNA: TGTGCCAGCAGTGAGTCGGGAGACCGCAATCAGCCCCAGCATTTT

V gene: TRBV19
clone size: NA
J gene: TRBJ2-7
D gene: NA
CDR3 protein: CASSIGSLGEQYF
CDR3 DNA: TGTGCCAGTAGTATTGGGTCGCTGGGCGAGCAGTACTTC